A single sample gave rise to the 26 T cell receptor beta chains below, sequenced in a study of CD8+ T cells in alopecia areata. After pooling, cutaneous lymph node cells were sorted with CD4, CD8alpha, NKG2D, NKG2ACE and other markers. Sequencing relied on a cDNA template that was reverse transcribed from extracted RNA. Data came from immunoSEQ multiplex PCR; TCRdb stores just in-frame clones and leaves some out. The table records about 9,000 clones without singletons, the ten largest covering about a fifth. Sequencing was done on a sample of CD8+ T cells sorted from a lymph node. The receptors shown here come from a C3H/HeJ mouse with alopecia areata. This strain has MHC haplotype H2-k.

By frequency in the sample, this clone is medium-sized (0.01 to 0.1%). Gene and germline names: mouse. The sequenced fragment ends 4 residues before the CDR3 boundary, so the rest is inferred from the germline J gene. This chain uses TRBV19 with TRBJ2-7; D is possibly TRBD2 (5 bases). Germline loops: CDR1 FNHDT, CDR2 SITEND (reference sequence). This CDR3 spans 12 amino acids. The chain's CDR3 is CASSIWEDEQYF. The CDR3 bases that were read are TGTGCCAGCAGTATCTGGGAGGAT.

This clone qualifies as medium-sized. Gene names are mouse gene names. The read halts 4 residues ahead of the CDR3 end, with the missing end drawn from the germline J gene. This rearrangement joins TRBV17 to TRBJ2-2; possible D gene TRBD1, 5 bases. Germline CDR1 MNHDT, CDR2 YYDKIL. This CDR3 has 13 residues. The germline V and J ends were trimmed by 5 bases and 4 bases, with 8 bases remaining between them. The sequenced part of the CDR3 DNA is TGTGCTAGCAGTCCAGGGAGCACCGGG. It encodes CASSPGSTG. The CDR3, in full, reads CASSPGSTGQLYF.

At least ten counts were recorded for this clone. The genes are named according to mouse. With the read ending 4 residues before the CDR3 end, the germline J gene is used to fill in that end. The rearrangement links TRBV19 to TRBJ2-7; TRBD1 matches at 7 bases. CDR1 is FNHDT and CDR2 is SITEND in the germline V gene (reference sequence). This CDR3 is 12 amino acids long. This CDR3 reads CASRGGQYEQYF. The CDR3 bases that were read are TGTGCCAGCAGAGGGGGACAGTAT. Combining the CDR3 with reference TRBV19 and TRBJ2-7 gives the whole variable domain GGIITQTPKFLIGQEGQKLTLKCQQNFNHDTMYWYRQDSGKGLRLIYYSITENDLQKGDLSEGYDASREKKSSFSLTVTSAQKNEMAVFLCASRGGQYEQYFGPGTRLTVL.

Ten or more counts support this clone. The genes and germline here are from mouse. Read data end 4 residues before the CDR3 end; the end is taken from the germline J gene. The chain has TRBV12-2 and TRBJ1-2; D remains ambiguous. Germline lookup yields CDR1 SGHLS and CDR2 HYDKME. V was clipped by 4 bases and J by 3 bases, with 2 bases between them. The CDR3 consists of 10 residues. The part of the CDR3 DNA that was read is TGTGCCAGCTCAGACTCC. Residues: CASSDS. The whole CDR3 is CASSDSDYTF.

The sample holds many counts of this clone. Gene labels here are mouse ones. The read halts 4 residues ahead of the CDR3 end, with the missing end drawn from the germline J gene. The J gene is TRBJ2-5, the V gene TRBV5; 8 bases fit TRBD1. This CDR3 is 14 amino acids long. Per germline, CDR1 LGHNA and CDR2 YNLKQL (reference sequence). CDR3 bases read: TGTGCCAGCAGCCACTTGGACAGGGTTGAC. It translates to CASSHLDRVD. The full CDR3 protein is CASSHLDRVDTQYF.

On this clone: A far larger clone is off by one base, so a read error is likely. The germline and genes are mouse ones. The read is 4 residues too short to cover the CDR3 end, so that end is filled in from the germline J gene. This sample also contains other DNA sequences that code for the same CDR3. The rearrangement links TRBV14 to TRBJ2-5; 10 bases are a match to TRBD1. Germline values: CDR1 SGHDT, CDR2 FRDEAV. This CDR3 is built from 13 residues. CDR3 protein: CASSRDRGDTQYF. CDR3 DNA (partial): TGTGCCAGCAGCAGGGACAGGGGAGAC.

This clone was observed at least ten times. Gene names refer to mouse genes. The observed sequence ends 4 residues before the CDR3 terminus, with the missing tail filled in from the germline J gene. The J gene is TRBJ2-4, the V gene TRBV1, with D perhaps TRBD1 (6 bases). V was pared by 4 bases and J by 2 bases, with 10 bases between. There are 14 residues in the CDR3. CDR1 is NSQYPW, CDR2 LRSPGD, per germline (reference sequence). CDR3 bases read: TGCACCTGCAGTGAGAGGGGGATTCAAAAC. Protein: CTCSERGIQN. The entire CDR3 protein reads CTCSERGIQNTLYF.

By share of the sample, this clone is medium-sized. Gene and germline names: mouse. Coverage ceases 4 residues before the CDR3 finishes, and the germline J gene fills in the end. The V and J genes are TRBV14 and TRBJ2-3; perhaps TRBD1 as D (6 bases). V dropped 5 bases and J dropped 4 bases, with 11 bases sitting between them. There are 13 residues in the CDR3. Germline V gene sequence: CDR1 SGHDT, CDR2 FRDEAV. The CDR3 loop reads CASSHREPETLYF. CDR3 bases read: TGTGCCAGCAGCCACAGGGAGCCAGAA.

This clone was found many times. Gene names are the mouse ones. The CDR3 is CTCSADHWGGYEQYF. The part of the CDR3 DNA that was read is TGCACCTGCAGTGCAGATCACTGGGGGGGCTAT. This chain joins TRBV1 and TRBJ2-7; 10 bases agree with TRBD2. Coverage ceases 4 residues before the CDR3 finishes, and the germline J gene fills in the end. The CDR3 has 15 amino acids. Germline CDR1 NSQYPW, CDR2 LRSPGD (reference sequence). V lost 0 bases, J lost 3 bases, and 2 bases stayed unmatched.

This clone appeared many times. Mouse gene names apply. CDR3 DNA, as far as it was read: TGTGCCAGCAGTGATACTGACTGGGGGGGGACCTAT. This codes for CASSDTDWGGTY. The complete CDR3 sequence is CASSDTDWGGTYEQYF. This chain uses TRBV13-1 with TRBJ2-7, with 11 bases matching TRBD2. The read ends 4 residues shy of where the CDR3 ends; the end is completed using the germline J gene. Germline assignment: CDR1 NSHNY and CDR2 SYGAGN. The CDR3 extends over 16 amino acids. With V trimmed by 1 base and J by 2 bases, 5 bases remained unmatched.

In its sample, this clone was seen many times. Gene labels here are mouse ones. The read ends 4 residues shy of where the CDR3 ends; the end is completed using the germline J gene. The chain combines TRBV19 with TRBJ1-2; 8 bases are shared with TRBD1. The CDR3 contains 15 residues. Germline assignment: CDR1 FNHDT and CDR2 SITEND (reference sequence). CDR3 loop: CASSINHRGGSDYTF. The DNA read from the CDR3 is TGTGCCAGCAGTATAAACCACAGGGGGGGTTCC.

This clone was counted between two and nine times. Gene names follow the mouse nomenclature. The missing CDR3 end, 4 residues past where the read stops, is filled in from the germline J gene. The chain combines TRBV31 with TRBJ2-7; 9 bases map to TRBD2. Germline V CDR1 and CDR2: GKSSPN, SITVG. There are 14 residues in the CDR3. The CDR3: CAWSLLGGRDEQYF. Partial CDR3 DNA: TGTGCCTGGAGTCTATTGGGGGGGCGCGAT.

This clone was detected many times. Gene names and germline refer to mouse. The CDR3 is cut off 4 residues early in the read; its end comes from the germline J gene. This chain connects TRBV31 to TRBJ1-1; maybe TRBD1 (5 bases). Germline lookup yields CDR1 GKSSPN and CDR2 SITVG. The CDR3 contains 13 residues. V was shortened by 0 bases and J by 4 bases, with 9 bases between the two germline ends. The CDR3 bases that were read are TGTGCCTGGAGTCTAGAGAGGGGCACA. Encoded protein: CAWSLERGT. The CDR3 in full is CAWSLERGTEVFF.

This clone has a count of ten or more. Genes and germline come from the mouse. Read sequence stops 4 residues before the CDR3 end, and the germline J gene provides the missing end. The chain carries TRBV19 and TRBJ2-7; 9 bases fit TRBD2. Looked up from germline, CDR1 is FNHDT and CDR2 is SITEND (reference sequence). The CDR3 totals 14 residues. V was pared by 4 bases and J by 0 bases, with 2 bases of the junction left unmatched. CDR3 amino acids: CASSRLGVSYEQYF. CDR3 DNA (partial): TGTGCCAGCAGTCGACTGGGGGTCTCCTAT.

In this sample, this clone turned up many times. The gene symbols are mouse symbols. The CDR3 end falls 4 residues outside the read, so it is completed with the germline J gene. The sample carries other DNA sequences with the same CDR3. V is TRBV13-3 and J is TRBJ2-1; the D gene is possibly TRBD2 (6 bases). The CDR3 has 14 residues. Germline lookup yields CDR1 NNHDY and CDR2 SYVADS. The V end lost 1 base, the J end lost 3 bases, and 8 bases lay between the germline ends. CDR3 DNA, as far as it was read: TGTGCCAGCAGTGATCCTGGGGCCTATGCT. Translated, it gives CASSDPGAYA. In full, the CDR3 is CASSDPGAYAEQFF.

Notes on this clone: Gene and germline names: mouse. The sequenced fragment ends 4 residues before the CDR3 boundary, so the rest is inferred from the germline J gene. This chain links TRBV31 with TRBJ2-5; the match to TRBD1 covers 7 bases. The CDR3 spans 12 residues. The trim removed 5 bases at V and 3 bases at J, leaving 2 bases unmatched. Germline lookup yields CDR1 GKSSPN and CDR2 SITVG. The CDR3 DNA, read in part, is TGTGCCTGGGGGACAGTACAAGAC. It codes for CAWGTVQD. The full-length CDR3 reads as CAWGTVQDTQYF.

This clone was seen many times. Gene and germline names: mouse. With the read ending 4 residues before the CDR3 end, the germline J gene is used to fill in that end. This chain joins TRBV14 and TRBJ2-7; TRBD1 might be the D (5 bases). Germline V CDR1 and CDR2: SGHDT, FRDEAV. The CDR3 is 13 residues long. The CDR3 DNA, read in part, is TGTGCCAGCAGTTTCTCGACAGCATAT. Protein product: CASSFSTAY. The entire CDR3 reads CASSFSTAYEQYF.

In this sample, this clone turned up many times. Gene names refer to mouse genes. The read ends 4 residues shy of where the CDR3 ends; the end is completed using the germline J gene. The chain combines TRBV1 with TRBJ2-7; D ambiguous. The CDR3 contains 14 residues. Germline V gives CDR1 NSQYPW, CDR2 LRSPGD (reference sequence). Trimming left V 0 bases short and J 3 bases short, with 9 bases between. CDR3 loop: CTCSADSTYYEQYF. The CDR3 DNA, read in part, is TGCACCTGCAGTGCAGATTCGACATACTAT.

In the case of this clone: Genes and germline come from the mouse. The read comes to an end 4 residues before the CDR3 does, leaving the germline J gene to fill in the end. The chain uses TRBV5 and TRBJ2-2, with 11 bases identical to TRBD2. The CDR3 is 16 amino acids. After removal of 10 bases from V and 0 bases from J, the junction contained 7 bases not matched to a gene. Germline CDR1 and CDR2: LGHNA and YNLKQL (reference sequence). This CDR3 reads CATSPGLGANTGQLYF. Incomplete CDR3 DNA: TGTGCCACCAGTCCGGGACTGGGGGCAAACACCGGG.

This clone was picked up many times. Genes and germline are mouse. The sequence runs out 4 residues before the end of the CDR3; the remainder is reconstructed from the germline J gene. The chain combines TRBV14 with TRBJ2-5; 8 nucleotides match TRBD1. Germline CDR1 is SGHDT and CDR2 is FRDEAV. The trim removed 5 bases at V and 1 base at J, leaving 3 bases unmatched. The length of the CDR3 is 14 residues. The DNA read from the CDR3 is TGTGCCAGCAGGTCGACAGGGGACCAAGAC. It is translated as CASRSTGDQD. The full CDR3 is CASRSTGDQDTQYF.

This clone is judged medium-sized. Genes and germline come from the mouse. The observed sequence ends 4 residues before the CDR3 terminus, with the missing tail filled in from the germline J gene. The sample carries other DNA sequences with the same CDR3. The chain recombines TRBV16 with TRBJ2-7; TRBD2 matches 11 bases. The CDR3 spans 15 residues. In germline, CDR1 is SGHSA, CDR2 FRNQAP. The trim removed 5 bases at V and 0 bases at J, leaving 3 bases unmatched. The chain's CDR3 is CASSPDWGGSYEQYF. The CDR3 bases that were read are TGTGCAAGCAGCCCTGACTGGGGGGGCTCCTAT.

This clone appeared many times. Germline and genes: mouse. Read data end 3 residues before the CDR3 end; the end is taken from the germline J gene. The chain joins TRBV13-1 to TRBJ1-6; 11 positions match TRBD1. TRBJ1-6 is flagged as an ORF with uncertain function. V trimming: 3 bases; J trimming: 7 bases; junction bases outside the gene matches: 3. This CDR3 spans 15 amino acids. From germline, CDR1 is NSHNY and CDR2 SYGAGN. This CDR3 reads CASSGTGGANSPLYF. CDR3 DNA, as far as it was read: TGTGCCAGCAGTGGGACAGGGGGCGCGAATTCGCCC.

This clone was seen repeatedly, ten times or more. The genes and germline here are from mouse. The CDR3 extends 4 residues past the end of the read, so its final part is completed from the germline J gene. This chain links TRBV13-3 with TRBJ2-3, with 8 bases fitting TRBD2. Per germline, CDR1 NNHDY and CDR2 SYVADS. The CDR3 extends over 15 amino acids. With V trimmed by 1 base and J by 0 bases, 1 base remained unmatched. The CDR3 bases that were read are TGTGCCAGCAGTGATATGGGGGGGAGTGCAGAA. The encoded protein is CASSDMGGSAE. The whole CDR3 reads CASSDMGGSAETLYF.

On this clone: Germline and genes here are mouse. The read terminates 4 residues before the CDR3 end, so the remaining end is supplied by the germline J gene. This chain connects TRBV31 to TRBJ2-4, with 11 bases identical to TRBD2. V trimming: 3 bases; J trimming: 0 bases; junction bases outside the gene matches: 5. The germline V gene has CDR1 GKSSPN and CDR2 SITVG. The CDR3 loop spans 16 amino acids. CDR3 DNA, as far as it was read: TGTGCCTGGAGGCGACTGGGGGGGGACAGTCAAAAC. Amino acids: CAWRRLGGDSQN. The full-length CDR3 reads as CAWRRLGGDSQNTLYF.

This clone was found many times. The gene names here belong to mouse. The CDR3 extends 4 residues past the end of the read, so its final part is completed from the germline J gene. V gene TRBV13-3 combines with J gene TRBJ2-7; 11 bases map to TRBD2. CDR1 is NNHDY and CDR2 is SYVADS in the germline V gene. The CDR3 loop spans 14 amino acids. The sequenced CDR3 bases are TGTGCCAGCAGCGTTGGGGACTGGGGGTAT. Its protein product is CASSVGDWGY. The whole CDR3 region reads CASSVGDWGYEQYF.

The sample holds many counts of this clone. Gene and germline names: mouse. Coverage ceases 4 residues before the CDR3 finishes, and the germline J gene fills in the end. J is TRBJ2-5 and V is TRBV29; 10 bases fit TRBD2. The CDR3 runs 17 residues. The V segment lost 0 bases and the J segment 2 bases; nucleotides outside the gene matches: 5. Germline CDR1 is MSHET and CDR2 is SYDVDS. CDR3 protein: CASSLSNPGGAQDTQYF. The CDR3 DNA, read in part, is TGTGCTAGCAGTTTATCGAATCCTGGGGGGGCCCAAGAC.